One sample yielded the 4 T cell receptor beta chains listed below, sequenced in a study of cytomegalovirus exposure and HLA in healthy donors. 60 Vbeta and 13 Jbeta primers were used in PCR. Data came from immunoSEQ multiplex PCR; TCRdb stores just in-frame clones and leaves some out. The sample consists of around 200,000 clones, around 80% of them appearing once. Sequencing input: PBMCs. The origin of the receptors is a woman in her sixties in good health and CMV-seropositive.

CDR3 region: CASTPDRGLQGYTF. CDR3 sequence (DNA): TGTGCCAGCACCCCCGACAGGGGGCTTCAGGGCTACACCTTC. The chain uses TRBV2 and TRBJ1-2, with TRBD1 matching over 10 bases. CDR1 and CDR2 (germline): SNHLY, FYNNEI. The CDR3 contains 14 residues. V shed 7 bases, J shed 8 bases, and the junction held 10 bases outside the gene matches. Using reference TRBV2 and TRBJ1-2 for the parts outside the CDR3, the full variable domain is EPEVTQTPSHQVTQMGQEVILRCVPISNHLYFYWYRQILGQKVEFLVSFYNNEISEKSEIFDDQFSVERPDGSNFTLKIRSTKLEDSAMYFCASTPDRGLQGYTFGSGTRLTVV.

This chain links TRBV7-3 with TRBJ2-1, with a weak D call TRBD2 (5 bases). This CDR3 has 14 residues. Germline V gene lookup returns CDR1 SGHTA and CDR2 FQGTGA. Deletions cut 2 bases from V and 12 bases from J, with 17 bases between. The DNA for the CDR3 is TGTGCCAGCAGCTTACTCCCGACTACCACCACGCAGTTCTTC. As protein: CASSLLPTTTTQFF.

The J gene is TRBJ2-7, the V gene TRBV6-5, with D unresolved. V lost 2 bases, J lost 1 base, and 9 bases lay in between. The CDR3 is 14 amino acids. CDR1 and CDR2 from the germline V gene are MNHEY and SVGAGI. The CDR3 protein is CASSYRRSSYEQYF. CDR3 DNA: TGTGCCAGCAGTTACAGGCGGAGTTCCTACGAGCAGTACTTC.

V is TRBV25-1 and J is TRBJ2-7, with 11 bases fitting TRBD2. CDR3 length equals 17 residues. Trimming took 1 base from V and 2 from J; bases not matched to a gene: 7. The germline V gene has CDR1 MGHDK and CDR2 SYGVNS. This CDR3 reads CASSELSSGRSPYEQYF. CDR3 nucleotides: TGTGCCAGCAGTGAATTGTCTAGCGGGAGGTCTCCCTACGAGCAGTACTTC.